These 20 T cell receptor beta chains came from one sample sequenced in a study of blood T cell repertoires in COVID-19 (TCRdb year 2020). Receptor libraries were prepared by the immunoSEQ multiplex PCR assay. TCRdb stores this immuneACCESS table with in-frame sequences only. Part of the clones is absent; in the studies checked, under half of the shortfall reflects unresolved V genes, and no reason is known for the rest. Recorded for this sample are around 94,000 clones; around nine tenths of them occurred a single time. The ten largest account for 3% of the sample. Sequences were obtained from peripheral blood. The receptor source for this set is a man aged 50-60 years with active or convalescent COVID-19.

The V call is TRBV7-9, the J call TRBJ2-1; 9 nucleotides line up with TRBD1. The J segment lost 5 bases and the V segment lost 6 bases, leaving 8 bases of the junction unmatched. CDR3 length: 15 residues. CDR1 and CDR2 (germline): SEHNR, FQNEAQ (reference sequence). The CDR3 DNA reads as TGTGCCAGCAGGTCACGGGACAGGGCTAACAATGAGCAGTTCTTC. Translation: CASRSRDRANNEQFF.

The CDR3 nucleotides read TGCGCCAGCAGCCCCCCGACAGGGGTCTATGGCTACACCTTC. Amino acids: CASSPPTGVYGYTF. This chain links TRBV4-1 with TRBJ1-2, with 8 bases matching TRBD1. Germline CDR1 and CDR2: MGHRA and YSYEKL. V shed 4 bases and J 4 bases; nucleotides not matched to a gene: 5. The CDR3 is 14 amino acids.

The chain couples TRBV28 to TRBJ1-2; 11 nucleotides match TRBD1. There are 15 residues in the CDR3. The V and J ends lost 2 bases and 7 bases, in that order; junction bases with no gene match: 6. Germline-derived CDR1 and CDR2 are MDHEN and SYDVKM. For the CDR3, the DNA is TGTGCCAGCAGTTTAATGGGACAGGGGGACTTTGGCTACACCTTC. Translated: CASSLMGQGDFGYTF.

This chain links TRBV18 with TRBJ2-7; possibly TRBD2 for D (6 bases). The V end lost 3 bases, the J end lost 3 bases, and 12 bases lay between the germline ends. The CDR3 is 14 amino acids. The germline V gene has CDR1 KGHSH and CDR2 LQKENI. CDR3 nucleotide sequence: TGTGCCAGCTCACCCCCTAGCGCAAACTACGAGCAGTACTTC. Translated, it gives CASSPPSANYEQYF.

The gene calls are TRBV29-1 and TRBJ2-5, with 7 bases that match TRBD2. CDR1 is SQVTM and CDR2 is ANQGSEA in the germline V gene. The CDR3 length is 14 residues. The ends lost 5 bases at V and 2 bases at J; junction bases unmatched: 8. This chain's CDR3 is CSVTKGTTQETQYF. The CDR3 coding sequence is TGCAGCGTTACAAAAGGGACTACACAAGAGACCCAGTACTTC.

This clone was seen a few times. V is TRBV10-2 and J is TRBJ2-1; D might be TRBD2 (5 bases). This CDR3 has 12 residues. Trimming left V 10 bases short and J 4 bases short, with 11 bases between. Germline CDR1 is WSHSY and CDR2 is SAAADI. CDR3 sequence: CATLGRYNEQFF. The CDR3 DNA reads TGCGCCACCCTAGGGAGATACAATGAGCAGTTCTTC.

The V and J genes are TRBV5-1 and TRBJ1-4, with D hard to call. The CDR3 totals 14 residues. V was clipped by 0 bases and J by 8 bases, with 11 bases between them. The germline CDR1 and CDR2 sequences are SGHRS and YFSETQ. The chain's CDR3 is CASSLGEGREKLFF. In nucleotides, the CDR3 is TGCGCCAGCAGCTTGGGCGAAGGGAGGGAAAAACTGTTTTTT.

J is TRBJ1-2 and V is TRBV5-5; 11 nucleotides agree with TRBD1. CDR3 length equals 16 residues. V was clipped by 1 base and J by 1 base; unmatched bases: 3. In germline, CDR1 is SGHKS, CDR2 YYEKEE (reference sequence). This CDR3 reads CASSLFGTGGNYGYTF. The CDR3 nucleotides read TGTGCCAGCAGCTTGTTTGGGACAGGGGGTAACTATGGCTACACCTTC.

The CDR3 protein is CASSIDLRDTILRPQHF. CDR3 DNA: TGTGCCAGTAGTATAGATTTAAGGGACACCATTCTCCGGCCCCAGCATTTT. The chain has TRBV19 and TRBJ1-5, with D perhaps matching TRBD1 (6 bases). The CDR3 runs 17 residues. Germline CDR1 is LNHDA and CDR2 is SQIVND (reference sequence). Deletions cut 0 bases from V and 9 bases from J, with 21 bases between.

The chain is built from TRBV13 and TRBJ2-7; 9 bases fit TRBD1. The CDR3 length is 13 residues. After removal of 4 bases from V and 6 bases from J, the junction contained 4 bases not matched to a gene. Per germline, CDR1 PRHDT and CDR2 FYEKMQ (reference sequence). CDR3 sequence: CASSSPGQGEQYV. CDR3 sequence (DNA): TGTGCCAGCAGCTCCCCGGGACAGGGCGAGCAGTACGTC.

Remarks on this clone: At the DNA level, this CDR3 is encoded by other sequences in the same sample as well. The V and J genes are TRBV18 and TRBJ2-3; 9 bases map to TRBD2. CDR1 and CDR2 from the germline V gene are KGHSH and LQKENI. CDR3 size: 14 residues. V trimming: 6 bases; J trimming: 1 base; junction bases outside the gene matches: 2. The CDR3 sequence is CASSPSGGTDTQYF. The CDR3 region has the DNA TGTGCCAGCTCCCCTAGCGGGGGCACAGATACGCAGTATTTT.

The chain uses TRBV6-2 or TRBV6-3 and TRBJ1-1; 8 nucleotides align to TRBD1. This CDR3 spans 15 amino acids. With 2 bases clipped from V and 5 bases from J, the junction kept 7 bases outside the gene matches. Per germline, CDR1 MNHEY and CDR2 SVGEGT. The CDR3 DNA reads as TGTGCCAGCAGTTACCCGGGGCAGGGGGCAACTGAAGCTTTCTTT. It is translated as CASSYPGQGATEAFF.

The chain couples TRBV15 to TRBJ1-1; D may be TRBD1 (6 bases). CDR1 is LNHNV and CDR2 is YYDKDF in the germline V gene (reference sequence). This CDR3 region has 13 residues. Trimming shortened V by 2 bases and J by 3 bases, and 7 bases separated the two germline ends. The CDR3 sequence: CATSRQGYTEAFF. The CDR3 DNA reads as TGTGCCACCAGCAGACAGGGGTACACTGAAGCTTTCTTT.

The V call is TRBV10-3, the J call TRBJ2-5, with TRBD2 matching over 9 bases. Trimming at V came to 3 bases and at J to 1 base, leaving 3 bases not matched to a gene. From germline, CDR1 is ENHRY and CDR2 SYGVKD. The CDR3 is 15 amino acids. This chain's CDR3 is CAISDLSGGQETQYF. The DNA for the CDR3 is TGTGCCATCAGTGACCTTAGCGGGGGCCAAGAGACCCAGTACTTC.

Turning to this clone: The sample has other DNA sequences that encode this CDR3 too. The rearrangement links TRBV28 to TRBJ2-5, with 7 bases identical to TRBD2. Germline V gene data show CDR1 as MDHEN and CDR2 as SYDVKM. Losses at the gene ends were 5 bases for V and 1 base for J; bases not matched to a gene: 1. The CDR3 sequence is 13 residues long. CDR3 sequence reads: CASSGGGQETQYF. DNA of the CDR3: TGTGCCAGCAGTGGGGGGGGCCAAGAGACCCAGTACTTC.

J is TRBJ2-4 and V is TRBV6-1, with D possibly being TRBD2 (6 bases). V was cut by 1 base and J by 6 bases, with 10 bases left in between. Germline V gene sequence: CDR1 MNHNS, CDR2 SASEGT. This CDR3 contains 14 residues. For the CDR3, the DNA is TGTGCCAGCAGTGAAGGAGGGCGGGGAAACATTCAGTACTTC. Its protein product is CASSEGGRGNIQYF.

The chain combines TRBV18 with TRBJ2-6; 11 positions match TRBD1. CDR1 KGHSH and CDR2 LQKENI come from the germline V gene. The V gene end was trimmed by 2 bases and the J gene end by 0 bases; junction bases not matched to a gene: 0. The CDR3 has 17 amino acids. This CDR3 reads CASSPGTGGSGANVLTF. The CDR3 DNA reads as TGTGCCAGCTCACCAGGGACAGGGGGCTCTGGGGCCAACGTCCTGACTTTC.

DNA for the CDR3: TGTGCCAGCAGCTTGGCCGCGGGACAGGGGATCTACGAGCAGTACTTC. It specifies CASSLAAGQGIYEQYF. The J gene is TRBJ2-7, the V gene TRBV5-5; TRBD1 aligns across 10 bases. Germline V CDR1 and CDR2: SGHKS, YYEKEE (reference sequence). The junction had 6 bases not matched to a gene; V was cut back by 0 bases and J by 3 bases. There are 16 residues in the CDR3.

V and J are TRBV7-2 and TRBJ1-5; D not resolved. Germline V lookup: CDR1 SGHTA, CDR2 FQGNSA. This CDR3 is built from 14 residues. Trimming stripped 2 bases from V and 3 bases from J, with 8 bases between. The CDR3 DNA is TGTGCCAGCAGCTTATGGCAGGACAATCAGCCCCAGCATTTT. Residues: CASSLWQDNQPQHF.

The rearrangement uses TRBV5-4 and TRBJ2-2; 8 nucleotides agree with TRBD1. CDR3 size: 16 residues. Germline values: CDR1 SGHNT, CDR2 YYREEE (reference sequence). Trimming cost V 0 bases and J 0 bases; bases outside gene matches: 1. The CDR3 region is CASSLEDRANTGELFF. The CDR3 nucleotides read TGTGCCAGCAGCTTGGAGGACAGGGCGAACACCGGGGAGCTGTTTTTT. Full variable domain (remainder filled in from reference TRBV5-4 and TRBJ2-2): ETGVTQSPTHLIKTRGQQVTLRCSSQSGHNTVSWYQQALGQGPQFIFQYYREEENGRGNFPPRFSGLQFPNYSSELNVNALELDDSALYLCASSLEDRANTGELFFGEGSRLTVL.